The T cell receptor (beta chain) described here comes from a study of blood T cell repertoires in COVID-19. In the study overall: Material from acute and convalescent COVID-19 was sourced from the United States, Italy and Spain. T cells, B-cell-depleted T cells, or PBMCs supplied cDNA or gDNA.

Original analysis: Nucleated cell number was recorded as an estimate derived from reference gene primer amplification. Clones were sequenced by immunoSEQ multiplex PCR, and TCRdb holds only the in-frame ones, with some missing. V, J and clone size are those of that table, while D and trimming were read from the DNA. There are fewer than 150,000 clones in the sample; 85% to 90% occur only once, and about 4.1% lies in the top ten. The germline V gene has CDR1 MNHEY and CDR2 SVGEGT. The CDR3 runs 14 residues. The junction had 7 bases not matched to a gene; V was cut back by 6 bases and J by 4 bases. The gene calls are TRBV6-2 or TRBV6-3 and TRBJ1-1, with 8 bases matching TRBD1. The receptor was derived from a woman aged 40 to 55 with acute or convalescent COVID-19. The sample comprised peripheral blood. The CDR3 loop is CASSPDRGFTEAFF. CDR3 nucleotides: TGTGCCAGCAGCCCAGACAGGGGTTTCACTGAAGCTTTCTTT.